This T cell receptor beta chain stems from a study of T cells in Graves' hyperthyroidism and ophthalmopathy. Study as a whole: Before any treatment, at initial diagnosis, peripheral blood was collected.

The table lists this clonotype with a few counts. Its antigen is not known. TCR beta CDR3 regions were amplified from RNA. The TCR CDR3 first-round RT-PCR relied on the HTBI primer set. From the multiplex PCR reads, TCRdb called clonotypes with MiXCR, one entry per CDR3 protein. Seen here are approximately 520,000 distinct CDR3 sequences, less than 25% observed once, and the top ten hold less than 30%. The study's findings and limits: Peripheral blood also featured most of the thyroid clonotypes expanded above 0.001.

The ends were cut back, 0 bases at V and 1 base at J, with 16 bases in the middle. CDR1 is SGHRS and CDR2 is YFSETQ in the germline V gene. The CDR3 contains 17 residues. Hyperthyroidism had been newly diagnosed in patients aged 18 to 65, and its duration was under 2 months. The source of this sequence is a man between 18 and 35 years old with Graves' hyperthyroidism. The chain joins TRBV5-1 to TRBJ1-1; D perhaps matches TRBD1 (6 bases). Sample: blood. The CDR3 reads CASSLVPAGVGNTEAFF. The CDR3 DNA reads as TGCGCCAGCAGCTTGGTTCCGGCAGGGGTAGGGAACACTGAAGCTTTCTTT.